The clone carrying this TCR beta chain was found many times. The antigen remains undetermined. The source of the sample is a study of T-cell reconstitution after alpha-beta-depleted transplantation in children. Using unique molecular identifiers, the investigators prepared the TCRbeta library. TCRdb analysed the PCR reads with MiXCR anew, one entry per CDR3 protein. The repertoire consists of approximately 300,000 distinct CDR3 sequences, with approximately 7.3% occurring once and the leading ten covering approximately 9%. Study observations and caveats: The main origin of T-cell counts and diversity one year after transplant was newly produced T cells.

This sequence originates from a female patient aged 2-10 years who had a stem cell transplant for Fanconi anemia, so the T cells may come from the graft donor. The sequenced sample was peripheral blood, obtained 360 days after TCRalphabeta/CD19-depleted stem cell transplant.

The CDR3: CASSLFGSWREYTGELFF. The CDR3 DNA is TGTGCCAGCAGCCTTTTCGGCTCCTGGCGGGAGTACACCGGGGAGCTGTTTTTT. The J gene is TRBJ2-2, the V gene TRBV12-3 or TRBV12-4; 7 bases are shared with TRBD2. The CDR3 spans 18 residues. Trimming removed 6 bases from V and 3 bases from J; junction bases left unmatched: 16.